This TCR beta chain was sequenced during a study of metastatic and nonmetastatic thyroid tumors. About the study: Repertoires were compared across blood and tumor or nodule tissue from malignant and benign thyroid patients. Study-level points and caveats: As reported, TCR beta diversity in blood and tumor was significantly higher in malignant thyroid tumors than in benign nodules.

Looked up from germline, CDR1 is GTSNPN and CDR2 is SVGIG (reference sequence). Trimming took 0 bases from V and 2 from J; bases not matched to a gene: 0. This CDR3 comprises 15 residues. No patient had received any treatment before thyroid surgery. TCRdb called clones again from the PCR reads with MiXCR. The table includes roughly 28,000 clones, 20% to 25% detected once. This clone was recorded many times. Antigen specificity is unknown. This clonotype was sampled from a female donor with papillary thyroid cancer or a benign thyroid nodule (not recorded which). Some clones in this sample may be carry-over from other donors' samples. V is TRBV30 and J is TRBJ2-1, with 11 bases matching TRBD2. Sequencing was carried out using blood. The chain's CDR3 is CAWSVLAGAYNEQFF. The CDR3 DNA is TGTGCCTGGAGTGTACTAGCGGGGGCCTACAATGAGCAGTTCTTC.